These 3 T cell receptor beta chains were sequenced from one sample in a study of PD-L1 blockade in urothelial cancer. Clones were read by immunoSEQ multiplex PCR, and TCRdb kept only the in-frame ones, dropping some. This table has 65,000 to 80,000 clones, 84% appearing once. Source: PBMCs, taken around atezolizumab (anti-PD-L1) treatment. These receptor sequences come from a man between 65 and 85 years old with urothelial cancer.

V is TRBV5-4 and J is TRBJ1-4; weak D call: TRBD1 (6 bases). The CDR3 consists of 15 residues. The V gene's germline CDR1 is SGHNT and CDR2 YYREEE (reference sequence). Trimming stripped 0 bases from V and 2 bases from J, with 8 bases between. The CDR3 bases are TGTGCCAGCAGCTTGGACAGGGTGACTAATGAAAAACTGTTTTTT. It specifies CASSLDRVTNEKLFF.

This chain uses TRBV19 with TRBJ2-6; 12 positions match TRBD2. The V and J ends lost 3 bases and 0 bases, in that order; junction bases with no gene match: 6. This CDR3 has 19 amino acids. The germline V gene encodes CDR1 LNHDA and CDR2 SQIVND (reference sequence). CDR3 nucleotide sequence: TGTGCCAGTAGTATTTTTGGACTAGCGGGACCCTCTGGGGCCAACGTCCTGACTTTC. Protein product: CASSIFGLAGPSGANVLTF.

The chain joins TRBV6-5 to TRBJ2-7, with a tentative D call TRBD2 (5 bases). The V end lost 2 bases, the J end lost 1 base, and 6 bases lay between the germline ends. The CDR3 has 13 amino acids. Germline V gene data show CDR1 as MNHEY and CDR2 as SVGAGI. The CDR3 loop is CASSYRGSYEQYF. CDR3 DNA sequence: TGTGCCAGCAGTTACCGGGGTTCCTACGAGCAGTACTTC.